The entry that follows covers one T cell receptor beta chain sequence. The treatment: oral pan-JAK inhibitor, 5-10 mg twice daily. It was cDNA, reverse transcribed from extracted RNA, that served as the sequencing template. Sequenced by immunoSEQ multiplex PCR; TCRdb stores in-frame clones only, minus some. The table shows about 210,000 clones, with roughly 64% occurring only once. This sample is part of a study of CD8+ T cells in alopecia areata. The sample consisted of CD4+ T cells sorted from blood, taken at week 4, from a patient treated with tofacitinib. The TCR was taken from a human donor with alopecia areata.

The CDR3 loop reads CSRGRDYGYTF. In DNA, the CDR3 is TGCTCGAGGGGCAGGGACTATGGCTACACCTTC. The rearrangement links TRBV20-1 to TRBJ1-2, with a weak D call TRBD1 (5 bases). CDR3 length: 11 residues. The V gene's germline CDR1 is DFQATT and CDR2 SNEGSKA (reference sequence).